The present TCR beta chain was sequenced within a study of preoperative IRX-2 immunotherapy in early breast cancer. The treatment denotes: preoperative locoregional IRX-2 cytokine immunotherapy. Measured with immunoSEQ multiplex PCR; TCRdb has only the in-frame clones, and not every one. The sample has 8,500 to 14,000 clones; around 85% are singletons. The V gene's germline CDR1 is SGHNT and CDR2 YENEEA. The CDR3 extends over 15 amino acids. Trimming removed 2 bases from V and 5 bases from J; junction bases left unmatched: 5. V and J are TRBV11-3 and TRBJ2-5, with TRBD2 matching 10 bases. The source is a human donor with breast cancer. Sample: lymph node tissue, taken before IRX-2 immunotherapy. The CDR3 loop is CASSLRLAGAETQYF. The CDR3 DNA is TGTGCCAGCAGCTTACGGCTAGCGGGAGCGGAGACCCAGTACTTC.